This TCR beta chain is from a study of OX40 agonist ivuxolimab in advanced cancers. As for the study in general: At 75% to 90% male, the cohort had a mean age of about 55 years, ranging from roughly 20 to 85. Study-wide results and limits: The mean number of expanded clones was higher in CD8+ T cells than in CD4+.

This CDR3 spans 15 amino acids. Germline-derived CDR1 and CDR2 are LNHDA and SQIVND (reference sequence). The junction had 7 bases not matched to a gene; V was cut back by 5 bases and J by 0 bases. A note on this clone: What it binds is not known.

Here immunoSEQ multiplex PCR was the method, and the copy in TCRdb shows in-frame clones only, minus some. The sample has roughly 64,000 clones, roughly 85% seen once. Autoimmune disease history or systemic immunosuppression excluded patients. The origin of this receptor is an adult with an advanced solid tumor such as melanoma, head and neck, liver or kidney cancer. This chain uses TRBV19 with TRBJ2-7, with 7 bases that match TRBD1. The sequenced sample was CD4+ or CD8+ T cells sorted from blood, obtained in a trial of the OX40 agonist ivuxolimab. In nucleotides, the CDR3 is TGTGCCAGTAGTCGGGACAGCCTAAGCTCCTACGAGCAGTACTTC. Translated: CASSRDSLSSYEQYF.